These 31 T cell receptor beta chains came from one sample sequenced in a study of CXCR3-negative and CXCR3-positive naive CD8 T cells. General study results and limits: Naive cells that were CXCR3-positive had more hydrophobic TRB CDR3s (compared with CXCR3-negative naive cells).

UMI-labeled 5' RACE TRB cDNA libraries were prepared from the cells. Using the 5' RACE reads, TCRdb records one entry per CDR3 protein without DNA. Recorded here are some 120,000 distinct CDR3 sequences; the top ten clones represent about 0.62%. These receptors lack a known antigen. Source material: naive CXCR3+ CD8+ T cells from blood. Subset defined: CD45RO-CCR7+CD27+CD95- naive CD8+ T cells expressing CXCR3 (TNR3+). The receptors derive from a human donor in good health. Some clones in this sample may be carry-over from other donors' samples.

The V and J genes are TRBV20-1 and TRBJ2-3; TCRdb proposes TRBD2, but this gene call is untestable without DNA. The CDR3 spans 15 residues. Per the germline V gene, CDR1 is DFQATT and CDR2 is SNEGSKA (reference sequence). CDR3 residues: CSAPGLAGGTDTQYF.

The J gene is TRBJ2-2, the V gene TRBV13; TCRdb returns TRBD1, unconfirmable since there is no DNA. Germline CDR1 and CDR2: PRHDT and FYEKMQ (reference sequence). This CDR3 has 14 amino acids. CDR3 sequence reads: CASSAGQGTGELFF. Filled out from reference TRBV13 and TRBJ2-2, the complete variable domain reads AAGVIQSPRHLIKEKRETATLKCYPIPRHDTVYWYQQGPGQDPQFLISFYEKMQSDKGSIPDRFSAQQFSDYHSELNMSSLELGDSALYFCASSAGQGTGELFFGEGSRLTVL.

The rearrangement joins TRBV4-3 to TRBJ2-7. This CDR3 has 14 amino acids. From germline, CDR1 is LGHNA and CDR2 YSLEER. Here the CDR3 reads CASSQDRIFYEQYF.

The chain has TRBV7-8 and TRBJ2-2; there is no DNA to check the TCRdb D call of TRBD2. The CDR3 runs 16 residues. The germline V gene encodes CDR1 SGHVS and CDR2 FQNEAQ. The CDR3 protein is CASSLETTPNTGELFF.

The J gene is TRBJ2-5, the V gene TRBV5-1; TCRdb designates TRBD2, a call that cannot be tested without DNA. The CDR3 loop spans 15 amino acids. CDR1 is SGHRS and CDR2 is YFSETQ in the germline V gene. The CDR3 is CASSLGSLAEETQYF.

CDR3 in amino acids: CSARDSDTDTQYF. This rearrangement joins TRBV29-1 to TRBJ2-3; TCRdb designates TRBD2, a call that cannot be tested without DNA. The germline V gene encodes CDR1 SQVTM and CDR2 ANQGSEA. The CDR3 spans 13 residues.

The chain combines TRBV7-2 with TRBJ2-2; the TCRdb call, TRBD2, lacks DNA for checking. The V gene's germline CDR1 is SGHTA and CDR2 FQGNSA. The CDR3 is 17 residues long. CDR3 loop: CASSPRAGGLPTGELFF.

V is TRBV5-5 and J is TRBJ1-1. The germline CDR1 and CDR2 sequences are SGHKS and YYEKEE (reference sequence). The CDR3 runs 16 residues. The CDR3 loop reads CASSLGLGYAGTEAFF.

This chain uses TRBV7-8 with TRBJ2-3; TCRdb gives TRBD2 as the D gene, but with no DNA this cannot be confirmed. Germline V gene sequence: CDR1 SGHVS, CDR2 FQNEAQ. CDR3 length: 14 amino acids. CDR3 loop: CASSPRAYLDTQYF.

The CDR3 spells CASSYSPGAYGYTF. J is TRBJ1-2 and V is TRBV6-2 or TRBV6-3; TCRdb selects TRBD1, and the lack of DNA leaves this call unchecked. Germline V gives CDR1 MNHEY, CDR2 SVGEGT. The CDR3 consists of 14 residues.

The rearrangement joins TRBV7-9 to TRBJ2-7. The CDR3 spans 12 residues. CDR1 and CDR2 from the germline V gene are SEHNR and FQNEAQ (reference sequence). The CDR3 protein is CASSADDYEQYF.

The chain uses TRBV7-9 and TRBJ2-7; TCRdb's D call of TRBD1 is untestable without DNA. The CDR3 totals 13 residues. Germline-derived CDR1 and CDR2 are SEHNR and FQNEAQ (reference sequence). CDR3 region: CASSAPGSYEQYF.

The rearrangement links TRBV29-1 to TRBJ2-3; with no DNA, the TCRdb D assignment of TRBD1 cannot be verified. The CDR3 runs 14 residues. Looked up from germline, CDR1 is SQVTM and CDR2 is ANQGSEA. The CDR3: CSVSGVESTDTQYF.

The chain's CDR3 is CASSLSRDYEQYF. The chain carries TRBV4-1 and TRBJ2-7; there is no DNA to check the TCRdb D call of TRBD1. Germline CDR1 and CDR2: MGHRA and YSYEKL. There are 13 residues in the CDR3.

The chain couples TRBV6-6 to TRBJ2-5; checking the TCRdb D call of TRBD2 is not possible without DNA. Germline loops: CDR1 MNHNY, CDR2 SVGAGI (reference sequence). The CDR3 has 15 residues. CDR3: CASSYVGRTKETQYF.

The rearrangement links TRBV20-1 to TRBJ2-2. The V gene's germline CDR1 is DFQATT and CDR2 SNEGSKA (reference sequence). The CDR3 runs 15 residues. The CDR3 spells CSARDVLSNTGELFF.

The rearrangement links TRBV6-6 to TRBJ2-7; TCRdb names TRBD2, which stays unverified in the absence of DNA. The CDR3 runs 16 residues. Germline V gene sequence: CDR1 MNHNY, CDR2 SVGAGI (reference sequence). CDR3 sequence reads: CASSATVAGSSYEQYF.

V usage is TRBV4-1 and J usage is TRBJ1-1; TCRdb returns TRBD1, unconfirmable since there is no DNA. Germline V lookup: CDR1 MGHRA, CDR2 YSYEKL. CDR3 size: 11 residues. CDR3 loop: CASGDRVEAFF.

The rearrangement joins TRBV5-1 to TRBJ2-2; checking the TCRdb D call of TRBD1 is not possible without DNA. The CDR3 covers 17 residues. Per germline, CDR1 SGHRS and CDR2 YFSETQ. CDR3 amino acids: CASSLADGTAYTGELFF.

This chain uses TRBV28 with TRBJ2-1. The germline CDR1 and CDR2 sequences are MDHEN and SYDVKM. CDR3 length: 14 residues. CDR3 sequence: CASSLGRSYNEQFF.

The genes are TRBV7-9 and TRBJ1-1. The CDR3 consists of 11 residues. Looked up from germline, CDR1 is SEHNR and CDR2 is FQNEAQ (reference sequence). The CDR3 region is CASSSASGAFF. Drawing the rest from reference TRBV7-9 and TRBJ1-1, the complete variable domain is DTGVSQNPRHKITKRGQNVTFRCDPISEHNRLYWYRQTLGQGPEFLTYFQNEAQLEKSRLLSDRFSAERPKGSFSTLEIQRTEQGDSAMYLCASSSASGAFFGQGTRLTVV.

CDR3: CASSLVPREGNTGELFF. The gene calls are TRBV5-1 and TRBJ2-2; TCRdb selects TRBD2, and the lack of DNA leaves this call unchecked. The CDR3 has 17 residues. CDR1 SGHRS and CDR2 YFSETQ come from the germline V gene.

This sequence joins TRBV11-1 and TRBJ2-7; TCRdb indicates TRBD1, and absent DNA this call remains unverified. Germline V gene data show CDR1 as SGHAT and CDR2 as FQDESV (reference sequence). The CDR3 contains 14 residues. The CDR3 here is CASSPRLGGYEQYF. The full variable domain, with the rest looked up from reference TRBV11-1 and TRBJ2-7, is EAEVAQSPRYKITEKSQAVAFWCDPISGHATLYWYRQILGQGPELLVQFQDESVVDDSQLPKDRFSAERLKGVDSTLKIQPAELGDSAMYLCASSPRLGGYEQYFGPGTRLTVT.

The rearrangement links TRBV12-3 or TRBV12-4 to TRBJ1-1; without DNA, the TCRdb call of TRBD1 cannot be checked. This CDR3 comprises 16 residues. Here the CDR3 reads CASTPGQGMVDTEAFF.

The chain carries TRBV20-1 and TRBJ2-1. In germline, CDR1 is DFQATT, CDR2 SNEGSKA (reference sequence). The CDR3 totals 13 residues. This CDR3 is CSARDNLYNEQFF.

This rearrangement joins TRBV12-3 or TRBV12-4 to TRBJ1-1; TCRdb selects TRBD1, and the lack of DNA leaves this call unchecked. This CDR3 is built from 14 residues. The CDR3 loop is CASGDTYPNTEAFF.

V and J are TRBV7-8 and TRBJ2-5. CDR1 is SGHVS and CDR2 is FQNEAQ in the germline V gene. The CDR3 runs 15 residues. The CDR3 loop is CASSLASWQQETQYF.

The CDR3 loop reads CASILGIEKLFF. The rearrangement links TRBV12-3 or TRBV12-4 to TRBJ1-4. The CDR3 contains 12 residues.

The chain combines TRBV2 with TRBJ2-1; the D gene TCRdb calls, TRBD2, cannot be checked with no DNA. The CDR3 totals 16 residues. Germline V gene data show CDR1 as SNHLY and CDR2 as FYNNEI. The CDR3 reads CASLFEGSGGATEQFF.

The chain recombines TRBV29-1 with TRBJ2-1. The germline V gene has CDR1 SQVTM and CDR2 ANQGSEA. This CDR3 has 12 amino acids. The CDR3 protein is CSVESTYNEQFF.

This chain links TRBV6-6 with TRBJ1-1; there is no DNA to check the TCRdb D call of TRBD1. The germline V gene encodes CDR1 MNHNY and CDR2 SVGAGI (reference sequence). This CDR3 contains 14 residues. The CDR3 region is CASTETGFNTEAFF.